A single TCR beta chain is shown here with its context. The entry originates in a study of blood T cell repertoires in COVID-19. Overall study: Specimens from acute and convalescent COVID-19 originated in the United States, Italy and Spain. T cells, B-cell-depleted T cells, or PBMCs supplied cDNA or gDNA.

Source study methods: Amplification with reference gene primers provided the estimates of nucleated cell counts. Sequencing was performed with immunoSEQ multiplex PCR; in TCRdb, only in-frame clones are kept and a portion is missing. The DNA gave D and trimming, while V, J and clone size come from that table. The table includes around 320,000 clones, under 90% detected once. The source is a woman younger than 45 with COVID-19, enrolled during active disease. Sample: peripheral blood.

CDR3 in amino acids: CASHHRGGTEAFF. CDR3 coding DNA: TGCGCCAGCCACCACCGGGGGGGCACTGAAGCTTTCTTT. V gene TRBV5-1 combines with J gene TRBJ1-1; perhaps TRBD1 as D (5 bases). Per the germline V gene, CDR1 is SGHRS and CDR2 is YFSETQ. The CDR3 loop spans 13 amino acids. Trimming cost V 7 bases and J 4 bases, with 14 bases left between them.